These 29 T cell receptor beta chains originate from one sample sequenced in a study of sequential checkpoint blockade in melanoma. This table comes from immunoSEQ multiplex PCR, and its TCRdb copy is limited to in-frame clones, with some not included. This table has around 3,500 clones, 15% to 20% appearing once. Treatment here: randomized to nivolumab then ipilimumab (arm A) or the reverse (arm B). The material sequenced was tumor tissue (inferred from file names), taken from a patient given nivolumab and ipilimumab in sequence. These receptors all stem from a human donor with melanoma.

The rearrangement links TRBV11-3 to TRBJ2-2; 12 bases are shared with TRBD1. The CDR3 has 16 residues. The ends lost 5 bases at V and 3 bases at J; junction bases unmatched: 4. Germline CDR1 reads SGHNT; CDR2 reads YENEEA. CDR3 bases: TGTGCCAGCAGCGTCGGGACAGGGGGCCACACCGGGGAGCTGTTTTTT. It is translated as CASSVGTGGHTGELFF.

This clone occurred a few times. The chain carries TRBV28 and TRBJ2-7, with D perhaps matching TRBD1 (5 bases). This CDR3 has 17 amino acids. V was pared by 6 bases and J by 9 bases, with 30 bases between. Germline V gene data show CDR1 as MDHEN and CDR2 as SYDVKM. CDR3 region: CASSPVKGLGVKSGQYF. In nucleotides, the CDR3 is TGTGCCAGCAGCCCGGTTAAGGGGCTCGGTGTAAAATCCGGGCAGTACTTC.

The V and J genes are TRBV14 and TRBJ2-1, with D perhaps being TRBD1 or TRBD2 (6 bases each). The CDR3 consists of 16 residues. The germline CDR1 and CDR2 sequences are SGHDN and FVKESK. V lost 4 bases and J lost 4, with 17 bases in between. The CDR3 DNA reads as TGTGCCAGCAGCCCGGGGGCGAGCGGGCTTTACAATGAGCAGTTCTTC. This gives the protein CASSPGASGLYNEQFF.

The chain is built from TRBV6-8 and TRBJ2-5; perhaps TRBD2 as D (6 bases). Germline values: CDR1 MNHGY, CDR2 SAAAGT. V gave up 5 bases and J gave up 5 bases, with 24 bases separating them. The CDR3 extends over 17 amino acids. The CDR3 sequence: CASSEAGIWQGEETQYF. The CDR3 bases are TGTGCCAGCAGTGAGGCGGGGATCTGGCAGGGAGAGGAGACCCAGTACTTC.

The chain is built from TRBV19 and TRBJ1-1; no reliable D call. Germline values: CDR1 LNHDA, CDR2 SQIVND (reference sequence). The CDR3 consists of 13 residues. The germline V and J ends were trimmed by 2 bases and 1 base, with 5 bases remaining between them. The CDR3 here is CASSIWGNTEAFF. The CDR3 nucleotides read TGTGCCAGTAGTATATGGGGGAACACTGAAGCTTTCTTT.

The CDR3 reads CASSLVSGSSNEQFF. The CDR3 DNA reads TGCGCCAGCAGCTTGGTCAGCGGGAGTAGTAATGAGCAGTTCTTC. The chain carries TRBV5-1 and TRBJ2-1; 8 bases align to TRBD2. This CDR3 is built from 15 residues. With 0 bases clipped from V and 7 bases from J, the junction kept 6 bases outside the gene matches. Germline values: CDR1 SGHRS, CDR2 YFSETQ.

In this sample, this clone turned up many times. The rearrangement links TRBV11-3 to TRBJ2-7; 8 bases map to TRBD1. Trimming took 3 bases from V and 5 from J; bases not matched to a gene: 6. Germline V CDR1 and CDR2: SGHNT, YENEEA. This CDR3 comprises 14 residues. The CDR3, as DNA: TGTGCCAGCAGCTTCTGGACAGGGACCGACGAGCAGTACTTC. This encodes CASSFWTGTDEQYF.

This clone is labeled as medium-sized (0.01 to 0.1%). The V gene is TRBV6-8, the J gene TRBJ2-7, with TRBD2 as a possible D gene (6 bases). The CDR3 consists of 15 residues. Germline V gene sequence: CDR1 MNHGY, CDR2 SAAAGT. Deletions cut 5 bases from V and 3 bases from J, with 17 bases between. CDR3 bases: TGTGCCAGCAGTGATAGTGGGACTCTCAACTACGAGCAGTACTTC. Protein product: CASSDSGTLNYEQYF.

By share, this clone ranks as medium-sized. The chain links TRBV9 to TRBJ2-7; 7 positions agree with TRBD2. Trimming removed 0 bases from V and 2 bases from J; junction bases left unmatched: 5. This CDR3 spans 15 amino acids. Germline loops: CDR1 SGDLS, CDR2 YYNGEE. The CDR3 sequence: CASSVDLAEAYEQYF. The DNA of the CDR3 is TGTGCCAGCAGCGTAGATCTAGCGGAGGCCTACGAGCAGTACTTC.

The chain combines TRBV28 with TRBJ1-4, with 10 bases identical to TRBD1. The V segment lost 4 bases and the J segment 3 bases; nucleotides outside the gene matches: 5. Per the germline V gene, CDR1 is MDHEN and CDR2 is SYDVKM. The CDR3 has 16 amino acids. The CDR3 coding sequence is TGTGCCAGCAGTTCCCGGACAGGGGGACCTAATGAAAAACTGTTTTTT. Protein sequence: CASSSRTGGPNEKLFF.

The rearrangement uses TRBV5-1 and TRBJ2-5, with 7 bases identical to TRBD1. Germline-derived CDR1 and CDR2 are SGHRS and YFSETQ. This CDR3 contains 15 residues. V shed 3 bases, J shed 1 base, and the junction held 6 bases outside the gene matches. The chain's CDR3 is CASSSGGQTQETQYF. Written as DNA, the CDR3 is TGCGCCAGCAGCTCAGGGGGACAGACCCAAGAGACCCAGTACTTC.

By frequency in the sample, this clone is medium-sized. J is TRBJ1-1 and V is TRBV6-8; D is unresolved. Trimming pared 5 bases from V and 1 base from J, leaving 20 bases between. The CDR3 is 17 residues long. Looked up from germline, CDR1 is MNHGY and CDR2 is SAAAGT. The CDR3 nucleotides read TGTGCCAGCAGTCCCCGGCCCCGGAACGAGTGGAACACTGAAGCTTTCTTT. Residues: CASSPRPRNEWNTEAFF.

This clone came up a few times. V and J are TRBV11-3 and TRBJ2-3, with D uncertain. Between the trimmed V and J ends, which lost 1 base and 0 bases, there was a span of 8 bases. The CDR3 contains 15 residues. Germline CDR1 reads SGHNT; CDR2 reads YENEEA. The CDR3 nucleotides read TGTGCCAGCAGCTTAGTTGAGGCTAGCACAGATACGCAGTATTTT. Its translation is CASSLVEASTDTQYF.

This clone was found a few times. The chain joins TRBV12-5 to TRBJ2-3, with D hard to call. The CDR3 length is 11 residues. Germline V CDR1 and CDR2: LGHNT, FRNRAP. This chain's CDR3 is CASTNTDTQYF. In nucleotides, the CDR3 is TGTGCCAGTACCAACACAGATACGCAGTATTTT.

V is TRBV6-8 and J is TRBJ1-1; 9 nucleotides agree with TRBD1. The V segment lost 5 bases and the J segment 6 bases; nucleotides outside the gene matches: 10. CDR1 and CDR2 (germline): MNHGY, SAAAGT. This CDR3 has 15 residues. The CDR3 region has the DNA TGTGCCAGCAGTCCAAACGGACAGGGGTACGCTGAAGCTTTCTTT. Protein product: CASSPNGQGYAEAFF.

This chain joins TRBV12-5 and TRBJ1-2, with D possibly being TRBD1 (5 bases). The CDR3 loop spans 14 amino acids. Germline V gene lookup returns CDR1 LGHNT and CDR2 FRNRAP. The CDR3 nucleotides are TGTGCCAGCCGGGGGTCCGTCCGGGACTTTGACTACACCTTC. This encodes CASRGSVRDFDYTF. The entire variable domain, with the rest obtained from reference TRBV12-5 and TRBJ1-2, is as follows: DARVTQTPRHKVTEMGQEVTMRCQPILGHNTVFWYRQTMMQGLELLAYFRNRAPLDDSGMPKDRFSAEMPDATLATLKIQPSEPRDSAVYFCASRGSVRDFDYTFGSGTRLTVV.

This clone appeared a few times. The chain is built from TRBV4-1 and TRBJ1-2; D gene unclear. Looked up from germline, CDR1 is MGHRA and CDR2 is YSYEKL. Trimming took off 4 bases at V and 2 bases at J, with 11 bases between the two ends. The CDR3 contains 14 residues. The CDR3 reads CASSRPDRNYGYTF. CDR3 nucleotides: TGCGCCAGCAGCCGCCCAGATAGAAACTATGGCTACACCTTC.

In its sample, this clone is medium-sized (0.01 to 0.1%). The chain uses TRBV6-8 and TRBJ1-5; 7 bases match TRBD1. CDR1 is MNHGY, CDR2 SAAAGT, per germline. Unmatched junction bases numbered 11, after V lost 5 bases and J lost 7 bases. This CDR3 region has 15 residues. The CDR3 region is CASSGRTGQGQPQHF. The DNA for the CDR3 is TGTGCCAGCAGTGGAAGGACAGGTCAAGGACAGCCCCAGCATTTT.

The V and J genes are TRBV19 and TRBJ1-5; D is uncertain. V was trimmed by 5 bases and J by 0 bases, leaving 11 bases between them. Looked up from germline, CDR1 is LNHDA and CDR2 is SQIVND (reference sequence). The CDR3 spans 15 residues. This CDR3 reads CASSDITFSNQPQHF. In DNA, the CDR3 is TGTGCCAGTAGTGACATAACCTTTAGCAATCAGCCCCAGCATTTT.

In this sample, this clone is medium-sized. The V call is TRBV9, the J call TRBJ2-7; D perhaps matches TRBD2 (5 bases). V lost 0 bases and J 2 bases, leaving 12 bases between the germline ends. The germline gives CDR1 SGDLS, CDR2 YYNGEE. The CDR3 extends over 15 amino acids. CDR3 in amino acids: CASSVDGDGTYEQYF. CDR3 in DNA: TGTGCCAGCAGCGTAGACGGGGATGGGACCTACGAGCAGTACTTC.

This clone was detected only a few times. This sequence joins TRBV28 and TRBJ2-7; D possibly corresponds to TRBD1 (7 bases). Germline V CDR1 and CDR2: MDHEN, SYDVKM. The CDR3 extends over 14 amino acids. Deletions cut 8 bases from V and 5 bases from J, with 19 bases between. The chain's CDR3 is CASGGTATFDEQYF. CDR3 coding DNA: TGTGCCAGCGGGGGGACAGCCACCTTCGACGAGCAGTACTTC.

The genes are TRBV11-3 and TRBJ1-1; D is unclear. The CDR3 has 14 residues. CDR1 is SGHNT and CDR2 is YENEEA in the germline V gene. Trimming left V 1 base short and J 1 base short, with 7 bases between. For the CDR3, the DNA is TGTGCCAGCAGCTTAGGACTCGGGAACACTGAAGCTTTCTTT. It yields the protein CASSLGLGNTEAFF.

The V gene is TRBV6-8, the J gene TRBJ2-4, with D possibly being TRBD1 (6 bases). CDR3 length: 12 residues. V lost 5 bases to trimming and J lost 8 bases, with 10 bases between them. Germline assignment: CDR1 MNHGY and CDR2 SAAAGT. The CDR3 coding sequence is TGTGCCAGCAGTACAGGGTGGGACATTCAGTACTTC. Residues: CASSTGWDIQYF.

This clone was recorded many times. The chain has TRBV9 and TRBJ1-2; D gene uncertain. Germline CDR1 reads SGDLS; CDR2 reads YYNGEE. Trimming left V 3 bases short and J 1 base short, with 13 bases between. The CDR3 consists of 15 residues. The CDR3 sequence is CASSARMTHNYGYTF. CDR3 nucleotide sequence: TGTGCCAGCAGCGCCCGTATGACACATAACTATGGCTACACCTTC.

The table lists this clone with a few counts. This chain joins TRBV5-1 and TRBJ2-7; TRBD1 aligns across 9 bases. Germline loops: CDR1 SGHRS, CDR2 YFSETQ. V shed 4 bases and J 0 bases; nucleotides not matched to a gene: 5. The CDR3 covers 15 residues. CDR3 sequence reads: CASSQGQGSSYEQYF. The CDR3 DNA sequence: TGCGCCAGCAGCCAAGGACAGGGGAGCTCCTACGAGCAGTACTTC.

The chain combines TRBV6-8 with TRBJ1-1; 7 bases are a match to TRBD1. Germline values: CDR1 MNHGY, CDR2 SAAAGT. The J segment lost 2 bases and the V segment lost 4 bases, leaving 4 bases of the junction unmatched. The CDR3 totals 14 residues. The CDR3 DNA reads TGTGCCAGCAGTTCCCGGACAGGCAACACTGAAGCTTTCTTT. Translation gives CASSSRTGNTEAFF.

The gene calls are TRBV11-3 and TRBJ2-2; TRBD1 agrees at 10 bases. CDR1 is SGHNT, CDR2 YENEEA, per germline. This CDR3 contains 17 residues. Trimming at V came to 5 bases and at J to 6 bases, leaving 12 bases not matched to a gene. The CDR3 spells CASSQGAGQGVAGELFF. The CDR3, as DNA: TGTGCCAGCAGCCAAGGAGCTGGACAGGGGGTCGCCGGGGAGCTGTTTTTT.

This clone was picked up a small number of times. The J gene is TRBJ2-1, the V gene TRBV11-3; 12 bases map to TRBD2. J lost 4 bases, V lost 0 bases, and 4 bases had no gene match. The CDR3 extends over 17 amino acids. Germline values: CDR1 SGHNT, CDR2 YENEEA. CDR3 DNA: TGTGCCAGCAGCTTAGACTCTAGCGGGGGGGCTTACAATGAGCAGTTCTTC. This gives the protein CASSLDSSGGAYNEQFF.

The CDR3 loop reads CASSQGLDTQYF. The CDR3 DNA reads TGTGCCAGCAGCCAGGGTCTGGATACGCAGTATTTT. This chain joins TRBV25-1 and TRBJ2-3; possible D gene TRBD1, 5 bases. The germline V gene has CDR1 MGHDK and CDR2 SYGVNS. CDR3 size: 12 residues. Trimming pared 6 bases from V and 6 bases from J, leaving 10 bases between. The full variable domain, completed using reference TRBV25-1 and TRBJ2-3, is EADIYQTPRYLVIGTGKKITLECSQTMGHDKMYWYQQDPGMELHLIHYSYGVNSTEKGDLSSESTVSRIRTEHFPLTLESARPSHTSQYLCASSQGLDTQYFGPGTRLTVL.